The source of this T cell receptor (beta chain) is a study of beta chain features in type 1 diabetes. Study information: The examined sorted cells totaled about 98 million across samples.

The CDR3 loop spans 16 amino acids. Per the germline V gene, CDR1 is MGHDK and CDR2 is SYGVNS. The V gene end was trimmed by 8 bases and the J gene end by 4 bases; junction bases not matched to a gene: 11. Of the isolated RNA, all was reverse transcribed, and so the sequenced material was expressed TCRB transcripts. Method: immunoSEQ multiplex PCR; TCRdb's copy keeps in-frame clones and lacks some. The table includes hundreds of thousands of clones, over 9.5% detected once. Central memory, naive, regulatory and stem cell-like memory CD4+ cells were sorted by CD45RO/CCR7/CD25/CD127/CD95/CD27. Notes on this clone: Its antigen is as yet unknown.

General study results and limits: The VDJ junctions of type 1 diabetes patients carried fewer insertions and more deletions. Shortening that was moderate but significant affected the TCRB CDR3s of Type 1 diabetes patients in all four CD4+ subsets.

Sequencing was performed on naive CD4+ T cells from blood. The chain joins TRBV25-1 to TRBJ2-2; the match to TRBD1 covers 9 bases. This clonotype originated in a woman under 30 in good health. This CDR3 reads CASGRAGQGGTGELFF. The CDR3, as DNA: TGTGCCAGCGGGCGCGCGGGACAGGGAGGCACCGGGGAGCTGTTTTTT. Filled out from reference TRBV25-1 and TRBJ2-2, the complete variable domain reads EADIYQTPRYLVIGTGKKITLECSQTMGHDKMYWYQQDPGMELHLIHYSYGVNSTEKGDLSSESTVSRIRTEHFPLTLESARPSHTSQYLCASGRAGQGGTGELFFGEGSRLTVL.